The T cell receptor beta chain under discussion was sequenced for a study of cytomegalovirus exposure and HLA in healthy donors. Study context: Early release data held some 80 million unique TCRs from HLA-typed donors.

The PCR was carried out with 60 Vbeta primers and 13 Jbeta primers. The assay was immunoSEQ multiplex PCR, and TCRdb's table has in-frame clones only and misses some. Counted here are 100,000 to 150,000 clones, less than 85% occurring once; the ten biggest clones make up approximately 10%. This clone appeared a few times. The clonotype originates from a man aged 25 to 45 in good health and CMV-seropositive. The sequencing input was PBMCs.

CDR3 loop: CASSRRGRNEAFF. In nucleotides, the CDR3 is TGTGCCAGTAGTCGAAGGGGGCGCAATGAAGCTTTCTTT. The genes are TRBV19 and TRBJ1-1; 7 nucleotides agree with TRBD1. This CDR3 has 13 residues. J was trimmed by 7 bases and V by 5 bases; bases with no gene match: 7. Germline CDR1 LNHDA, CDR2 SQIVND (reference sequence).